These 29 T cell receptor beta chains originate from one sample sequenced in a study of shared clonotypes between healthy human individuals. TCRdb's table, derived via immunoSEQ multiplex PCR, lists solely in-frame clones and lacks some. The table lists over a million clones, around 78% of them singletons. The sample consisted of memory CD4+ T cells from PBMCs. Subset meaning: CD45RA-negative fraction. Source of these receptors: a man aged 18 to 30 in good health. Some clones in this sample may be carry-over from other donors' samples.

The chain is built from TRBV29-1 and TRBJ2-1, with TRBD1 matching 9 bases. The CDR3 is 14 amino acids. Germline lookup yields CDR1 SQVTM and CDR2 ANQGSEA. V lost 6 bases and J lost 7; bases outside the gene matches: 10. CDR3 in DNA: TGCAGCGTCCAATCCGGGACAGGGTGGAATGAGCAGTTCTTC. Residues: CSVQSGTGWNEQFF.

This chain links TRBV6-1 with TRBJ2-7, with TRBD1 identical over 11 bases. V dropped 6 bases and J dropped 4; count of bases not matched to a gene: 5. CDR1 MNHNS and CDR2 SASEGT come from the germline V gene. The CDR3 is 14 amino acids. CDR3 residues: CASRSRDRGYEQYF. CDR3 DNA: TGTGCCAGCAGAAGTCGGGACAGGGGGTACGAGCAGTACTTC.

The CDR3 DNA sequence: TGTGCCTGGAGCAGCGGGACTATCAATGAGCAGTTCTTC. The encoded protein is CAWSSGTINEQFF. This rearrangement joins TRBV30 to TRBJ2-1; 7 bases align to TRBD2. This CDR3 spans 13 amino acids. The trim removed 3 bases at V and 6 bases at J, leaving 5 bases unmatched. Germline V gene lookup returns CDR1 GTSNPN and CDR2 SVGIG (reference sequence). Drawing the rest from reference TRBV30 and TRBJ2-1, the complete variable domain is SQTIHQWPATLVQPVGSPLSLECTVEGTSNPNLYWYRQAAGRGLQLLFYSVGIGQISSEVPQNLSASRPQDRQFILSSKKLLLSDSGFYLCAWSSGTINEQFFGPGTRLTVL.

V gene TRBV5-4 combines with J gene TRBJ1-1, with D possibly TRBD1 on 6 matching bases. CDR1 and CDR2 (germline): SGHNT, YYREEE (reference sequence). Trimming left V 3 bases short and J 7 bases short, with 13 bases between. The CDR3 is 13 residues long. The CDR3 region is CASSSKQGGEAFF. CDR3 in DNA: TGTGCCAGCAGCTCTAAACAGGGAGGTGAAGCTTTCTTT.

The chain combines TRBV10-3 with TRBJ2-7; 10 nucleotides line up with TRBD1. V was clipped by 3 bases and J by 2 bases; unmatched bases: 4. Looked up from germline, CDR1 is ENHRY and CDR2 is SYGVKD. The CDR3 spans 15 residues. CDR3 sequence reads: CAISDRDRGAYEQYF. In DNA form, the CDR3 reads TGTGCCATCAGTGACCGGGACAGGGGTGCCTACGAGCAGTACTTC.

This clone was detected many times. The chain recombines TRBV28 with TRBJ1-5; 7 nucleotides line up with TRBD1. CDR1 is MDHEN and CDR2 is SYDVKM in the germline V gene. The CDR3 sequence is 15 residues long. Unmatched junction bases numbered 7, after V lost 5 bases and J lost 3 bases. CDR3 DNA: TGTGCCAGCAGTCGTGGGACAGCGCTCAATCAGCCCCAGCATTTT. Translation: CASSRGTALNQPQHF.

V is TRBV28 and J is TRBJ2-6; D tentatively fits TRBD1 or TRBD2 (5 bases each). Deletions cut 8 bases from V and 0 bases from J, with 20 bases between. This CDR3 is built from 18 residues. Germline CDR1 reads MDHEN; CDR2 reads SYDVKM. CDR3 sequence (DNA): TGTGCCAGCGTCGAGGCCGGGACGGGACGCTCTGGGGCCAACGTCCTGACTTTC. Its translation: CASVEAGTGRSGANVLTF. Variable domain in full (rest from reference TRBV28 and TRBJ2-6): DVKVTQSSRYLVKRTGEKVFLECVQDMDHENMFWYRQDPGLGLRLIYFSYDVKMKEKGDIPEGYSVSREKKERFSLILESASTNQTSMYLCASVEAGTGRSGANVLTFGAGSRLTVL.

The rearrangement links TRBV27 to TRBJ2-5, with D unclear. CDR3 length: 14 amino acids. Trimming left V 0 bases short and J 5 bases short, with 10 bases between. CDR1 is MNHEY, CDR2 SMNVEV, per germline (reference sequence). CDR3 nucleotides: TGTGCCAGCAGTTTATCGCGGTCGTGGGAGACCCAGTACTTC. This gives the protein CASSLSRSWETQYF.

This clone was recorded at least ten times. The CDR3 DNA sequence: TGTGCCAGCAGCCAAGGACTAGCGGGAAAAGAGCAGTACTTC. Translating gives CASSQGLAGKEQYF. The J gene is TRBJ2-7, the V gene TRBV9; 12 nucleotides match TRBD2. Trimming removed 4 bases from V and 7 bases from J; junction bases left unmatched: 6. There are 14 residues in the CDR3. CDR1 SGDLS and CDR2 YYNGEE come from the germline V gene.

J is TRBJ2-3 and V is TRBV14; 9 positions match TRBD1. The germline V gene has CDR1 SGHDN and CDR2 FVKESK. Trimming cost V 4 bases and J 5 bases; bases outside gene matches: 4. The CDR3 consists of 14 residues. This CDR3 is CASSRDRARDTQYF. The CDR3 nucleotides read TGTGCCAGCAGCCGGGACAGGGCCAGAGATACGCAGTATTTT.

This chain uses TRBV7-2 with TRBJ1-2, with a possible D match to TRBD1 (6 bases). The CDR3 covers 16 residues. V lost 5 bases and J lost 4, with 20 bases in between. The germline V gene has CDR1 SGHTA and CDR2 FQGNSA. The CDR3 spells CASSPKGGGQFYGYTF. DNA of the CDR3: TGTGCCAGCAGCCCCAAGGGGGGGGGCCAATTCTATGGCTACACCTTC.

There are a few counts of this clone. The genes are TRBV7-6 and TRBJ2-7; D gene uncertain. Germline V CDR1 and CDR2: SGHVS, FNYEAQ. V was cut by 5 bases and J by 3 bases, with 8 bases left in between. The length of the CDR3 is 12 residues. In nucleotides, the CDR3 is TGTGCCAGCAGCGCCATCGACTACGAGCAGTACTTC. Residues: CASSAIDYEQYF.

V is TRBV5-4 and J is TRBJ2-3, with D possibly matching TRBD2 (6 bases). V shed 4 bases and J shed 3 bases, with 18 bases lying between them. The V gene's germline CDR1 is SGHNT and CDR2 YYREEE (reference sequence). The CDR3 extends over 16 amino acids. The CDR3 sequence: CASSPNAAAGTDTQYF. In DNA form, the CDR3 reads TGTGCCAGCAGCCCCAATGCGGCGGCGGGGACAGATACGCAGTATTTT.

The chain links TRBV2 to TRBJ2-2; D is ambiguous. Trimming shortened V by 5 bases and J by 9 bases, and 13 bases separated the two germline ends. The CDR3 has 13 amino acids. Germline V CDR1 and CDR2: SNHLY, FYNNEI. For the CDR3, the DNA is TGTGCCAGCAGTCCGAACTCACTCCGGGAGCTGTTTTTT. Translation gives CASSPNSLRELFF. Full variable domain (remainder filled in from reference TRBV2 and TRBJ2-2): EPEVTQTPSHQVTQMGQEVILRCVPISNHLYFYWYRQILGQKVEFLVSFYNNEISEKSEIFDDQFSVERPDGSNFTLKIRSTKLEDSAMYFCASSPNSLRELFFGEGSRLTVL.

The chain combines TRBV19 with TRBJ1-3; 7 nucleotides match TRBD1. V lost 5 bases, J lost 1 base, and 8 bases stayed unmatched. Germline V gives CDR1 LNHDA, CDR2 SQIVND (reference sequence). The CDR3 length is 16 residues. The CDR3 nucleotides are TGTGCCAGTAGTGCACGACAGGGAGGTTCTGGAAACACCATATATTTT. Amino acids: CASSARQGGSGNTIYF.

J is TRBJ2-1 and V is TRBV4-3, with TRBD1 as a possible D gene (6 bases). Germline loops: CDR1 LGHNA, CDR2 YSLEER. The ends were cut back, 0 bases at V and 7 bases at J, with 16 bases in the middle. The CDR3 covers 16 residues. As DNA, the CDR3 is TGCGCCAGCAGCCAAGATTACAGGGTGGAAGGGAATGAGCAGTTCTTC. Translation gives CASSQDYRVEGNEQFF.

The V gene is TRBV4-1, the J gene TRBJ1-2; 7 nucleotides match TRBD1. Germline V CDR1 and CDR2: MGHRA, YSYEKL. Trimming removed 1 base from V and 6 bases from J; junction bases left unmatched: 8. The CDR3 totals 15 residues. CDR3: CASSQGEGAADGYTF. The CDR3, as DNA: TGCGCCAGCAGCCAAGGCGAGGGGGCGGCCGATGGCTACACCTTC.

As DNA, the CDR3 is TGCGCCAGCAGCAGGCAGGGCTACGAGCAGTACTTC. Protein product: CASSRQGYEQYF. The chain joins TRBV5-1 to TRBJ2-7; possible D gene TRBD1, 5 bases. The CDR3 is 12 amino acids. With 4 bases removed from V and 3 bases from J, the gap between germline ends came to 8 bases. Per germline, CDR1 SGHRS and CDR2 YFSETQ.

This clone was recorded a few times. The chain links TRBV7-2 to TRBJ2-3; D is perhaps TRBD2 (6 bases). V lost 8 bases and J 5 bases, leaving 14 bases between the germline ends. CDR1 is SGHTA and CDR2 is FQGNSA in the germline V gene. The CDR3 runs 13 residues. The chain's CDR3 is CASSGGTLDTQYF. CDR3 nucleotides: TGTGCCAGCTCGGGCGGGACGCTAGATACGCAGTATTTT.

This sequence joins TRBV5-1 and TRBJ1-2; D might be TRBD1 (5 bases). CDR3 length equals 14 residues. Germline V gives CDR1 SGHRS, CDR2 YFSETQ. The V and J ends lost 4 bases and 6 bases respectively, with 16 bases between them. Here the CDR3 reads CASSLRVGVDGYTF. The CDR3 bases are TGCGCCAGCAGCCTCCGCGTAGGGGTCGATGGCTACACCTTC.

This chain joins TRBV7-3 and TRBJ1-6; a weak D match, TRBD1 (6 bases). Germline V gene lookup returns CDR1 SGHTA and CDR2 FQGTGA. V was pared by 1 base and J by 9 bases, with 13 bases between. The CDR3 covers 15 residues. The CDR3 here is CASSLRAGVGSPLHF. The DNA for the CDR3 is TGTGCCAGCAGCTTAAGGGCAGGGGTCGGTTCACCCCTCCACTTT.

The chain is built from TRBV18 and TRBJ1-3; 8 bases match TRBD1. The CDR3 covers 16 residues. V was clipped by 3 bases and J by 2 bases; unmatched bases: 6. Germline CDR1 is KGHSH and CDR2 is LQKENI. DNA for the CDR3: TGTGCCAGCTCACCGGCTTCACAGGGGGCTGGAAACACCATATATTTT. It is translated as CASSPASQGAGNTIYF.

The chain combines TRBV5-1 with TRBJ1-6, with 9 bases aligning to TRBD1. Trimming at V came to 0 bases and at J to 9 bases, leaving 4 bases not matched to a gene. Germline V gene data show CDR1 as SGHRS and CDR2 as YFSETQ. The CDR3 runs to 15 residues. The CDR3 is CASSLETGGSSPLHF. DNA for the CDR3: TGCGCCAGCAGCTTGGAGACAGGGGGGAGTTCACCCCTCCACTTT.

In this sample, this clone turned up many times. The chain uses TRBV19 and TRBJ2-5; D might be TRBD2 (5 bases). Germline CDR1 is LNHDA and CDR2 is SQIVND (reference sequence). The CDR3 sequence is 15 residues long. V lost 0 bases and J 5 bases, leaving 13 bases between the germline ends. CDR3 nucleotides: TGTGCCAGTAGTATAGATCTTTCTAGCATGGAGACCCAGTACTTC. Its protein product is CASSIDLSSMETQYF. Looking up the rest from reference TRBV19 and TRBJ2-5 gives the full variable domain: DGGITQSPKYLFRKEGQNVTLSCEQNLNHDAMYWYRQDPGQGLRLIYYSQIVNDFQKGDIAEGYSVSREKKESFPLTVTSAQKNPTAFYLCASSIDLSSMETQYFGPGTRLLVL.

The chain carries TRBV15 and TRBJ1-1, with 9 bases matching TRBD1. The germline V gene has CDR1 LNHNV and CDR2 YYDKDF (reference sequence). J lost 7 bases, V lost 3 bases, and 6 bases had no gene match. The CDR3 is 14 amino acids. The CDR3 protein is CATSSRGTGIEAFF. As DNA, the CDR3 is TGTGCCACCAGCAGTCGTGGGACAGGGATTGAAGCTTTCTTT.

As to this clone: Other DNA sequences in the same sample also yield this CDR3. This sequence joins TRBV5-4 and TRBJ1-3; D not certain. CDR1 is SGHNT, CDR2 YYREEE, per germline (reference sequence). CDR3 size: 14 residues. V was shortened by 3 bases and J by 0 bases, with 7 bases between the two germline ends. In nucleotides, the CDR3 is TGTGCCAGCAGCTCAAGGGACTCTGGAAACACCATATATTTT. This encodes CASSSRDSGNTIYF.

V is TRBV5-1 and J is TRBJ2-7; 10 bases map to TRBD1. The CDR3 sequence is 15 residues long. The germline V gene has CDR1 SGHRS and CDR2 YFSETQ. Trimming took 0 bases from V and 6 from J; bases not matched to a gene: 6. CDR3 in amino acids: CASSLGTGGSGEQYF. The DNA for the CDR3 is TGCGCCAGCAGCTTGGGGACAGGGGGGTCCGGCGAGCAGTACTTC.

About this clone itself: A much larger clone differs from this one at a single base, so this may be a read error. CDR3 DNA: TGTGCCAGCTCACGGGACAGGAACACTGAAGCTTTCTTT. Translated, it gives CASSRDRNTEAFF. The rearrangement links TRBV18 to TRBJ1-1; 7 positions match TRBD1. The CDR3 sequence is 13 residues long. Germline CDR1 reads KGHSH; CDR2 reads LQKENI. Germline trimming cut 4 bases from V and 1 base from J; bases unmatched to any gene: 0. Based on the CDR3 plus reference TRBV18 and TRBJ1-1, the full variable domain is NAGVMQNPRHLVRRRGQEARLRCSPMKGHSHVYWYRQLPEEGLKFMVYLQKENIIDESGMPKERFSAEFPKEGPSILRIQQVVRGDSAAYFCASSRDRNTEAFFGQGTRLTVV.

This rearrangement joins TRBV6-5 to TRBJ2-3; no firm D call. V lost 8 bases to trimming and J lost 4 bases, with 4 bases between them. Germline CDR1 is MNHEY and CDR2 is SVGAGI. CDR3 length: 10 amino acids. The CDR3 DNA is TGTGCCAGCCGACCAGATACGCAGTATTTT. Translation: CASRPDTQYF.